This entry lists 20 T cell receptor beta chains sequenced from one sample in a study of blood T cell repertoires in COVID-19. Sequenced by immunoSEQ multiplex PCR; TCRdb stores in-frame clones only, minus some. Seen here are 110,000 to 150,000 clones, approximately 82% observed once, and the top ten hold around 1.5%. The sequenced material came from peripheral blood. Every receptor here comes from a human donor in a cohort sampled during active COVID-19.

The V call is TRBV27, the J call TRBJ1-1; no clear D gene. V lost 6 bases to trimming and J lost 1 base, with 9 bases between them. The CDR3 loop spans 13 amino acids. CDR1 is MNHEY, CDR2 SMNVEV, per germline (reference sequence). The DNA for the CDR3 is TGTGCCAGCAGGTCCCGGGAGAACACTGAAGCTTTCTTT. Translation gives CASRSRENTEAFF.

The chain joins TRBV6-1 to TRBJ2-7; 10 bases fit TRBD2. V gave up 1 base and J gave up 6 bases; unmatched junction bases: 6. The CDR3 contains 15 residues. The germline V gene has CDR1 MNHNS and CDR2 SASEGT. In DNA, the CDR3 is TGTGCCAGCAGTGAAGGGGGAGCGGGAGGGGGCGAGCAGTACTTC. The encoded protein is CASSEGGAGGGEQYF.

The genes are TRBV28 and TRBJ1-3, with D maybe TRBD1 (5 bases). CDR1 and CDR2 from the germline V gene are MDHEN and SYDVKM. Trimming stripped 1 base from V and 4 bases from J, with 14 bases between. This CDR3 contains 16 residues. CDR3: CASSLLVASGGNTIYF. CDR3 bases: TGTGCCAGCAGTTTATTAGTAGCCTCAGGGGGAAACACCATATATTTT.

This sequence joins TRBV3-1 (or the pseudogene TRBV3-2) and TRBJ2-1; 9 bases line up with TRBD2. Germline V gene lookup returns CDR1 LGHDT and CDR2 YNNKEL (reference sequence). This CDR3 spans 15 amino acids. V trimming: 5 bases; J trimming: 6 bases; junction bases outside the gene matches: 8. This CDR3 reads CASSSAGSGSNEQFF. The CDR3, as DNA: TGTGCCAGCAGCTCCGCCGGTAGCGGGAGCAATGAGCAGTTCTTC.

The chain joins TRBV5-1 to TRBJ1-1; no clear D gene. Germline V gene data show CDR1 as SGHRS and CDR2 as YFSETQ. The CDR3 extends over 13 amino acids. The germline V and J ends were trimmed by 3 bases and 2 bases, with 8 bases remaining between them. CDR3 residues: CASSSYGNTEAFF. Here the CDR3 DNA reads TGCGCCAGCAGCTCGTACGGTAACACTGAAGCTTTCTTT. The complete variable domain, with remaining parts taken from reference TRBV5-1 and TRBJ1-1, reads KAGVTQTPRYLIKTRGQQVTLSCSPISGHRSVSWYQQTPGQGLQFLFEYFSETQRNKGNFPGRFSGRQFSNSRSEMNVSTLELGDSALYLCASSSYGNTEAFFGQGTRLTVV.

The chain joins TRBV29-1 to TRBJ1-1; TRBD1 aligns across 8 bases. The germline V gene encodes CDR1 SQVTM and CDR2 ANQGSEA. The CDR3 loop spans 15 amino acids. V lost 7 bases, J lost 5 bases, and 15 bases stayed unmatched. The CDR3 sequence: CSASAGQGGLTEAFF. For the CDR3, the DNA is TGCAGCGCGTCAGCAGGACAGGGAGGGTTGACTGAAGCTTTCTTT.

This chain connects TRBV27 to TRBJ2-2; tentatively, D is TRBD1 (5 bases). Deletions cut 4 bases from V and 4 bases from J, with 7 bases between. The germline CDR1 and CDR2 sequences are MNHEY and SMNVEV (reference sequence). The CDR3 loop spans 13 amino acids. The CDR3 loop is CASSSDSTGELFF. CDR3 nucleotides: TGTGCCAGCAGTTCTGACAGCACCGGGGAGCTGTTTTTT.

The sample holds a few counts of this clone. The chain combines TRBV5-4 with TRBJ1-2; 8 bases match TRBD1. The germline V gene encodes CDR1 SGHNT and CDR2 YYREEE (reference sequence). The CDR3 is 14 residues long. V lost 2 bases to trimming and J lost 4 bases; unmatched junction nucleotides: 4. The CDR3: CASSFQGARYGYTF. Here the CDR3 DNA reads TGTGCCAGCAGCTTCCAGGGGGCCCGCTATGGCTACACCTTC. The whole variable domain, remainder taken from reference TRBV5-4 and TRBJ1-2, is ETGVTQSPTHLIKTRGQQVTLRCSSQSGHNTVSWYQQALGQGPQFIFQYYREEENGRGNFPPRFSGLQFPNYSSELNVNALELDDSALYLCASSFQGARYGYTFGSGTRLTVV.

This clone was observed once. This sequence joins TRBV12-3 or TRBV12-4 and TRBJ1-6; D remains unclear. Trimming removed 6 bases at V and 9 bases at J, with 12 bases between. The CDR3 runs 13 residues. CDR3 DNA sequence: TGTGCCAGCAGCCCCGACACGATTTCACCCCTCCACTTT. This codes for CASSPDTISPLHF.

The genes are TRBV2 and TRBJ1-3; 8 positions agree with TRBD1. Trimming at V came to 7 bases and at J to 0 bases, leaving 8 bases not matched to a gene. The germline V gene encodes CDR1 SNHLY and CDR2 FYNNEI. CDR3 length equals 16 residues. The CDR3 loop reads CASMAGQVLSGNTIYF. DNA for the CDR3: TGTGCCAGCATGGCGGGACAGGTGCTCTCTGGAAACACCATATATTTT.

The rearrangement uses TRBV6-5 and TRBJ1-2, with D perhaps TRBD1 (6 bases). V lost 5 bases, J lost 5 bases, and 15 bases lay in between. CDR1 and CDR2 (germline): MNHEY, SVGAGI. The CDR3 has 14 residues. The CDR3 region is CASSPGGAEYGYTF. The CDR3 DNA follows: TGTGCCAGCAGTCCTGGGGGGGCAGAGTATGGCTACACCTTC.

The CDR3 bases are TGCGCCAGCAGCCAGGCGGGACTAGCGGGAGCGGGCACCGGGGAGCTGTTTTTT. Amino acids: CASSQAGLAGAGTGELFF. The chain carries TRBV4-1 and TRBJ2-2, with 14 bases matching TRBD2. V lost 3 bases and J lost 4; bases outside the gene matches: 7. This CDR3 has 18 residues. Per the germline V gene, CDR1 is MGHRA and CDR2 is YSYEKL.

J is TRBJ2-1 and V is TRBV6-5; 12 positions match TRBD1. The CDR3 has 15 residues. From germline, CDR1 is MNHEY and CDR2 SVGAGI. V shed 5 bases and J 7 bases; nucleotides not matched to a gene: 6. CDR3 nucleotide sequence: TGTGCCAGCAGTACGGGACAGGGGGCGAGGAATGAGCAGTTCTTC. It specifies CASSTGQGARNEQFF.

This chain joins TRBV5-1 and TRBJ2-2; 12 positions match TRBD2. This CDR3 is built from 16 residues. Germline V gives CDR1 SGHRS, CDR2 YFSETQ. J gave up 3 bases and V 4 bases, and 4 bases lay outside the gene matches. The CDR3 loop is CASSRTSGTYTGELFF. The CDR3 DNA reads TGCGCCAGCAGCAGGACTAGCGGGACTTACACCGGGGAGCTGTTTTTT.

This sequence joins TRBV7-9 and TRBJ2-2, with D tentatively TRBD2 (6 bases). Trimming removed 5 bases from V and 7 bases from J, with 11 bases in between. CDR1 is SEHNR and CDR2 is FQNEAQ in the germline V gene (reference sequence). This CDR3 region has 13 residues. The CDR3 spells CASSPGGVGELFF. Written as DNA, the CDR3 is TGTGCCAGCAGCCCCGGCGGGGTCGGGGAGCTGTTTTTT.

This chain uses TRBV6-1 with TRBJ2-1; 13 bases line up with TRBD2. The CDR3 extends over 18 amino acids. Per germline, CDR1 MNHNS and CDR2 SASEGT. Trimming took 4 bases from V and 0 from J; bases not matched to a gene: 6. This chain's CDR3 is CASSGHWTSGSSYNEQFF. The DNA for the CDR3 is TGTGCCAGCAGTGGCCACTGGACTAGCGGGAGCTCCTACAATGAGCAGTTCTTC.

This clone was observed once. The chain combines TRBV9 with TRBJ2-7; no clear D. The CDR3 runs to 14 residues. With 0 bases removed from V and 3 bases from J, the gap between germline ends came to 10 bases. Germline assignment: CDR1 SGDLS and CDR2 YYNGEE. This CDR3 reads CASSVEVAGYEQYF. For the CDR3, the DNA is TGTGCCAGCAGCGTAGAAGTGGCTGGCTACGAGCAGTACTTC.

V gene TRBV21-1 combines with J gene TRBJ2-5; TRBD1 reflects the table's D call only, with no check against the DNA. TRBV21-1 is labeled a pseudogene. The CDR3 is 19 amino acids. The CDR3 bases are TGTGCCAGCAGCAAAGTATACTACTCGGCTCCTAGGGGTCAAGAGACCCAGTACTTC. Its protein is CASSKVYYSAPRGQETQYF.

The DNA for the CDR3 is TGTGCCAGTAGTATCGTCACATTGTGGACTGAAGCTTTCTTT. This codes for CASSIVTLWTEAFF. J is TRBJ1-1 and V is TRBV19, with D uncertain. Trimming pared 3 bases from V and 5 bases from J, leaving 13 bases between. Germline CDR1 LNHDA, CDR2 SQIVND (reference sequence). The CDR3 sequence is 14 residues long.

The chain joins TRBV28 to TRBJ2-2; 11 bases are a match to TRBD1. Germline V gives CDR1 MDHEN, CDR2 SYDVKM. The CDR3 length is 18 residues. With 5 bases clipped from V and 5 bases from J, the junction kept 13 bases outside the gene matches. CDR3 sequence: CASSRVGQGAAGTGELFF. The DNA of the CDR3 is TGTGCCAGCAGTAGAGTAGGACAGGGGGCTGCTGGAACCGGGGAGCTGTTTTTT.